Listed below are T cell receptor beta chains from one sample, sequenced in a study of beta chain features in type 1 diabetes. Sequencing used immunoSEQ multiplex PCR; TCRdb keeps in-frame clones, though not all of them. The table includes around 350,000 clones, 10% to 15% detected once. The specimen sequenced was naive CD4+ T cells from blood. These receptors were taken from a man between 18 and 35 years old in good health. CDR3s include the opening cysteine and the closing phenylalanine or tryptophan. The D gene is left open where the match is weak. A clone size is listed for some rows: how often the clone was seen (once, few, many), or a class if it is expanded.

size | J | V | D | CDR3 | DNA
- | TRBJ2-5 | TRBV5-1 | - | CASSRDGTPQETQYF | TGCGCCAGCAGCCGGGACGGGACTCCACAAGAGACCCAGTACTTC
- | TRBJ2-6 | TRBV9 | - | CASSVSARVSGANVLTF | TGTGCCAGCAGCGTATCGGCCAGGGTTTCTGGGGCCAACGTCCTGACTTTC
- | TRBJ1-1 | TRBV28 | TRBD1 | CASTLGGGPNTEAFF | TGTGCCAGCACCTTAGGAGGGGGCCCCAACACTGAAGCTTTCTTT
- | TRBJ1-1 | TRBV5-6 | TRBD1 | CASSRTGTGGPEAFF | TGTGCCAGCAGCCGAACCGGGACAGGGGGGCCTGAAGCTTTCTTT
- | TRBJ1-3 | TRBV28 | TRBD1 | CASSLIQGTNTIYF | TGTGCCAGCAGTTTAATACAGGGGACAAACACCATATATTTT
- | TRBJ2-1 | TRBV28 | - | CASSLWAGDNNEQFF | TGTGCCAGCAGTTTATGGGCAGGGGACAACAATGAGCAGTTCTTC
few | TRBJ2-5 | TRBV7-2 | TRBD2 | CASSLGPASGEETQYF | TGTGCCAGCAGCTTAGGCCCGGCTAGCGGGGAAGAGACCCAGTACTTC
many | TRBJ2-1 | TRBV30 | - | CAWSRGTLVESFF | TGTGCCTGGAGTCGGGGGACTCTGGTCGAATCGTTCTTC
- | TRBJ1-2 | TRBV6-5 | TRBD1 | CASRRQGYGYTF | TGTGCCAGCAGACGACAGGGTTATGGCTACACCTTC
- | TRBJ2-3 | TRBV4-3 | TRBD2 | CASSSQTSGGAGNTQYF | TGCGCCAGCAGTTCCCAGACTAGCGGGGGGGCCGGAAATACGCAGTATTTT
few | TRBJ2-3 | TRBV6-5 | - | CASSYSGPGVTDTQYF | TGTGCCAGCAGTTACTCGGGGCCGGGGGTCACAGATACGCAGTATTTT